These T cell receptor beta chains were read from a single sample in a study of blood T cell repertoires in COVID-19. TCRdb's copy holds only in-frame clones and misses some; the assay was immunoSEQ multiplex PCR. The data hold fewer than 600,000 clones, with roughly nine tenths observed a single time. The sample was peripheral blood. The source of these receptors is a man aged 18 to 35 with COVID-19, enrolled during active disease. CDR3s include the opening cysteine and the closing phenylalanine or tryptophan. D genes are given only for firm matches. Clone size is stated in some rows and not others, as once, few, many or a class when expanded.

j_gene	v_gene	abundance	d_gene	CDR3nt	CDR3aa
TRBJ2-3	TRBV15	NA	NA	TGTGCCACCAGCAACCCAGAAACAGATACGCAGTATTTT	CATSNPETDTQYF
TRBJ2-7	TRBV5-4	NA	TRBD2	TGTGCCAGCAGCTACGAGCGGGGCCCCTCCTACGAGCAGTACTTC	CASSYERGPSYEQYF
TRBJ1-2	TRBV6-5	NA	NA	TGTGCCAGCAGTACAGGGTATGGTGGCTACACCTTC	CASSTGYGGYTF
TRBJ2-5	TRBV5-6	NA	TRBD1	TGTGCCAGGACAGGGGTGATGGACCAAGAGACCCAGTACTTC	CARTGVMDQETQYF
TRBJ2-2	TRBV7-8	NA	TRBD1	TGTGCCAGCAGCTTACTCGACAGGGGGAACACCGGGGAGCTGTTTTTT	CASSLLDRGNTGELFF
TRBJ1-2	TRBV2	NA	NA	TGTGCCAGCCGATCGTGGACAGATGGCTACACCTTC	CASRSWTDGYTF
TRBJ2-2	TRBV5-1	NA	TRBD1	TGCGCCAGCAGCTTGGGGAACGACAGGGTTCACACCGGGGAGCTGTTTTTT	CASSLGNDRVHTGELFF
TRBJ2-7	TRBV2	NA	NA	TGTGCCAGCAGTGTGGCGGGACGGGGCTACGAGCAGTACTTC	CASSVAGRGYEQYF
TRBJ1-6	TRBV5-1	once	NA	TGCGCCAGCAGTGAGGGATTTAATTCACCCCTCCACTTT	CASSEGFNSPLHF
TRBJ2-1	TRBV19	NA	NA	TGTGCCAGTAGTATCGGGGGGCTCTACAATGAGCAGTTCTTC	CASSIGGLYNEQFF
TRBJ2-1	TRBV2	NA	NA	TGTGCCAGCAGTGATACGTTCCGGGGATACAATGAGCAGTTCTTC	CASSDTFRGYNEQFF
TRBJ2-7	TRBV5-1	few	NA	TGCGCCAGCAGCTGGGCCCCGGGACACCACTACGAGCAGTACTTC	CASSWAPGHHYEQYF
TRBJ2-3	TRBV3-1/TRBV3-2	once	NA	TGTGCCAGCAGCCAAGAACGAGGGGATACGCAGTATTTT	CASSQERGDTQYF
TRBJ1-6	TRBV6-7	NA	NA	TGTGCCAGCAGAGAACAGGGATTTCCCAATTCACCCCTCCACTTT	CASREQGFPNSPLHF
TRBJ2-7	TRBV2	NA	TRBD1	TGTGCCAGCAGTGAAAGGGACAGGGAGTACGAGCAGTACTTC	CASSERDREYEQYF
TRBJ2-2	TRBV4-1	NA	TRBD2	TGCGCCAGCAGCCCCGTACGGGAGGGAACCGGGGAGCTGTTTTTT	CASSPVREGTGELFF
TRBJ1-4	TRBV7-8	NA	NA	TGTGCCAGCAGCAAAGGGTCCCGGGGGGGAAGGGGTGAAAAACTGTTTTTT	CASSKGSRGGRGEKLFF
TRBJ2-1	TRBV6-6	NA	NA	TGTGCCAGCAGCCGCGGGAACTACAATGAGCAGTTCTTC	CASSRGNYNEQFF
TRBJ2-7	TRBV11-3	NA	NA	TGTGCCAGCAGCTTAGCCGACAGGCGCAACGAGCAGTACTTC	CASSLADRRNEQYF
TRBJ2-2	TRBV27	NA	NA	TGTGCCAGCAGATCAGACCAGGGGTGGGCCGGGGAGCTGTTTTTT	CASRSDQGWAGELFF
TRBJ2-1	TRBV29-1	NA	NA	TGCAGCGTTACCCGGACGGAGGGATTCTACAATGAGCAGTTCTTC	CSVTRTEGFYNEQFF
TRBJ2-3	TRBV2	NA	NA	TGTGCCAGCAGGGCTTCACGGGACATCGATACGCAGTATTTT	CASRASRDIDTQYF
TRBJ2-7	TRBV27	NA	NA	TGTGCCAGCAGTTTGGGCGGGGGCTTTTACGAGCAGTACTTC	CASSLGGGFYEQYF
TRBJ1-6	TRBV30	NA	TRBD1	TGTGCCTGGAGTCAAGGACAGGGGCCTAATTCACCCCTCCACTTT	CAWSQGQGPNSPLHF
TRBJ1-2	TRBV24-1	NA	TRBD1	TGTGCCACCAGTGATACGACCGGGACAGGGGCTCTTGGCTACACCTTC	CATSDTTGTGALGYTF
TRBJ2-1	TRBV24-1	NA	NA	TGTGCCAATCCCAGGGGTTTTCCCCCGTTATGCTCCTACAATGAGCAGTTCTTC	CANPRGFPPLCSYNEQFF
TRBJ2-1	TRBV9	NA	NA	TGTGCCAGCAGCGTAGAGGGACTCCCCTCCTACAATGAGCAGTTCTTC	CASSVEGLPSYNEQFF
TRBJ1-4	TRBV4-1	once	TRBD1	TGCGCCAGCAGACAAGGACAGGGTAGGGGTGAAAAACTGTTTTTT	CASRQGQGRGEKLFF
TRBJ1-5	TRBV19	NA	NA	TGTGCCAGTAGTAATGGGGGGGGCGGACAGCCCCAGCATTTT	CASSNGGGGQPQHF
TRBJ1-2	TRBV19	NA	NA	TGTGCCAGTAATCAGGGGAGATATGGCTACACCTTC	CASNQGRYGYTF
TRBJ2-3	TRBV6-5	NA	TRBD2	TGTGCCAGTTCAGGACTAGCGGCTTCCACAGATACGCAGTATTTT	CASSGLAASTDTQYF
TRBJ2-5	TRBV19	NA	NA	TGTGCCAGTAGTATGGTACTCCAAGAGACCCAGTACTTC	CASSMVLQETQYF
TRBJ1-4	TRBV7-9	NA	NA	TGTGCCAGCAGCCGCCACCGGGACCCGGGGGGAAAACTGTTTTTT	CASSRHRDPGGKLFF
TRBJ2-3	TRBV7-9	NA	NA	TGTGCCAGCAGCTTAGATAGAGATCGCACAGATACGCAGTATTTT	CASSLDRDRTDTQYF
TRBJ2-3	TRBV5-6	NA	NA	TGTGCCAGCAGCCTTCAGGGGATAAGGACAGATACGCAGTATTTT	CASSLQGIRTDTQYF
TRBJ1-5	TRBV24-1	NA	TRBD1	TGTGCCACCAGTTCTGGACAGGGTAATCAGCCCCAGCATTTT	CATSSGQGNQPQHF
TRBJ1-1	TRBV28	NA	NA	TGTGCCAGCAGCAAAAACGGACAGCGAGCGAACACTGAAGCTTTCTTT	CASSKNGQRANTEAFF
TRBJ1-2	TRBV5-4	NA	NA	TGTGCCAGCAGCTGGGGGGTTGGTCCCGCCCAACATTATGGCTACACCTTC	CASSWGVGPAQHYGYTF
TRBJ2-7	TRBV7-9	NA	NA	TGTGCCAGCAGCTCACAGGACACGGGACACTACGAGCAGTACTTC	CASSSQDTGHYEQYF
TRBJ2-2	TRBV7-9	NA	NA	TGTGCCAGCAGCCCAACTACCGGGGAGCTGTTTTTT	CASSPTTGELFF
TRBJ2-3	TRBV9	NA	TRBD2	TGTGCCAGCAGCGTAGACGGCGGGAGTGGTGCAGATACGCAGTATTTT	CASSVDGGSGADTQYF
TRBJ1-4	TRBV27	NA	NA	TGTGCCAGCAGACAGAGTAGAGGGGGAATTAATGAAAAACTGTTTTTT	CASRQSRGGINEKLFF
TRBJ2-7	TRBV12-3/TRBV12-4	NA	NA	TGTGCCAGCAGCCCTCCGGGCTCCTACGAGCAGTACTTC	CASSPPGSYEQYF
TRBJ2-1	TRBV5-1	once	TRBD2	TGCGCCAGCAGTTCAGCGGGGGGGTACTACAATGAGCAGTTCTTC	CASSSAGGYYNEQFF
TRBJ2-7	TRBV4-1	NA	NA	TGCGCCAGCAGCCCTCAACGGAGCTCCTACGAGCAGTACTTC	CASSPQRSSYEQYF
TRBJ2-1	TRBV21-1	once	NA	TGTGCCAGCAGCAAATTTAATAGAACGGAGCGTCCGGGATACAATGAGCAGTTCTTC	CASSKFNRTERPGYNEQFF
TRBJ1-2	TRBV5-1	NA	TRBD1	TGCGCCAGCAGCTTCTCGGGACAGGGGGCGTCGGGCGGCTACACCTTC	CASSFSGQGASGGYTF
TRBJ1-1	TRBV5-8	NA	NA	TGTGCCAGCAGCTTGGTTCAGGAGGGTGTTGAAGCTTTCTTT	CASSLVQEGVEAFF
TRBJ1-5	TRBV6-9	NA	TRBD1	TGTGCCAGCAGTTATCCGACAGGGCTCGGCAATCAGCCCCAGCATTTT	CASSYPTGLGNQPQHF
TRBJ2-5	TRBV2	NA	NA	TGTGCCAGCAGCGGACTAGGCTGGACAGAGATACTAGAGACCCAGTACTTC	CASSGLGWTEILETQYF
TRBJ1-5	TRBV28	NA	NA	TGTGCCAGCAGTTCCCTCGGACACTCCAATCAGCCCCAGCATTTT	CASSSLGHSNQPQHF
TRBJ1-1	TRBV5-1	NA	TRBD1	TGCGCCAGCACCCCGGGACAGGGTTTCACTGAAGCTTTCTTT	CASTPGQGFTEAFF
TRBJ2-1	TRBV5-6	NA	NA	TGTGCCAGCAGCTTTGGCACAACAACCTACAATGAGCAGTTCTTC	CASSFGTTTYNEQFF
TRBJ1-3	TRBV6-6	NA	NA	TGTGCCAGCAGTTACTCTACAGGAAACACCATATATTTT	CASSYSTGNTIYF
TRBJ1-1	TRBV4-1	NA	NA	TGCGCCAGCAGCCAAGAGGGGGGGCCGGGGAGGACTGAAGCTTTCTTT	CASSQEGGPGRTEAFF
TRBJ1-1	TRBV5-4	NA	NA	TGTGCCAGCAGTCTTCAATCTACTCCGAACACTGAAGCTTTCTTT	CASSLQSTPNTEAFF
TRBJ2-7	TRBV6-4	NA	TRBD1	TGTGCCAGCAGTGGCTACCCGGGACAGGGATACCTCACCCCCCTCGAGCAGTACTTC	CASSGYPGQGYLTPLEQYF